A single sample is the source of the 32 T cell receptor beta chains below, sequenced in a study of T cells after yellow fever vaccination. TCRdb re-called the 5' RACE reads with MiXCR, one entry per CDR3 protein. The sample carries more than 350,000 distinct CDR3 sequences, under 14% recorded once. This material consisted of PBMCs, taken on the day of the first yellow fever vaccination. The origin of the receptors is a man aged 18-30 years who received the YFV17D yellow fever vaccine.

This clonotype was recorded a few times. This chain links TRBV7-8 with TRBJ2-7; D ambiguous. Trimming left V 5 bases short and J 3 bases short, with 23 bases between. The CDR3 is 17 amino acids. Germline loops: CDR1 SGHVS, CDR2 FQNEAQ. CDR3 loop: CASSPSYLGLGFYEQYF. The CDR3 DNA follows: TGTGCCAGCAGCCCCTCTTATTTGGGCTTGGGGTTCTACGAGCAGTACTTC.

The table lists this clonotype with many counts. This chain connects TRBV7-9 to TRBJ2-7; D call uncertain. The CDR3 is 12 amino acids. Germline CDR1 SEHNR, CDR2 FQNEAQ (reference sequence). V dropped 1 base and J dropped 8 bases, with 9 bases sitting between them. In DNA form, the CDR3 reads TGTGCCAGCAGCTTAGGGCGTTATAAGCAGTACGTC. It codes for CASSLGRYKQYV.

The V call is TRBV19, the J call TRBJ2-1, with TRBD1 as a possible D gene (5 bases). Between the trimmed V and J ends, which lost 3 bases and 2 bases, there was a span of 11 bases. Per germline, CDR1 LNHDA and CDR2 SQIVND (reference sequence). This CDR3 is built from 15 residues. CDR3 in amino acids: CASSIPRETYNEQFF. DNA of the CDR3: TGTGCCAGTAGTATCCCCAGGGAAACCTACAATGAGCAGTTCTTC.

This clonotype was recorded many times. The chain couples TRBV29-1 to TRBJ2-5, with D perhaps given as TRBD1 or TRBD2 (5 bases each). This CDR3 has 14 residues. CDR1 is SQVTM, CDR2 ANQGSEA, per germline. Trimming stripped 5 bases from V and 5 bases from J, with 18 bases between. This CDR3 reads CSVSPLSGTETQYF. DNA of the CDR3: TGCAGCGTTTCGCCCCTATCGGGGACGGAGACCCAGTACTTC.

This clonotype has a handful of counts. This sequence joins TRBV7-2 and TRBJ2-3, with 12 bases matching TRBD2. Germline V gene sequence: CDR1 SGHTA, CDR2 FQGNSA. J gave up 9 bases and V 7 bases, and 11 bases lay outside the gene matches. The CDR3 runs 15 residues. The CDR3 DNA reads TGTGCCAGCACCACTTACCTAGCGGGGGGGTTAACGCAGTATTTT. It encodes CASTTYLAGGLTQYF.

V gene TRBV7-8 combines with J gene TRBJ2-1; 10 positions match TRBD2. From germline, CDR1 is SGHVS and CDR2 FQNEAQ. V lost 1 base to trimming and J lost 6 bases; unmatched junction nucleotides: 3. The CDR3 is 15 residues long. CDR3 in amino acids: CASSLVGLAANEQFF. The CDR3 DNA sequence: TGTGCCAGCAGCTTAGTCGGACTAGCGGCCAATGAGCAGTTCTTC.

The V call is TRBV5-1, the J call TRBJ2-4; a possible D gene is TRBD2 (7 bases). The germline gives CDR1 SGHRS, CDR2 YFSETQ. This CDR3 has 14 amino acids. The V end was cut by 0 bases, the J end by 7 bases, with 11 bases between. This chain's CDR3 is CASSLAGGVNIQYF. Here the CDR3 DNA reads TGCGCCAGCAGCTTGGCGGGGGGCGTGAACATTCAGTACTTC.

The chain is built from TRBV9 and TRBJ1-2; D gene unclear. This CDR3 is built from 15 residues. Germline CDR1 and CDR2: SGDLS and YYNGEE. Trimming took off 0 bases at V and 0 bases at J, with 9 bases between the two ends. CDR3 sequence: CASSVGLGANYGYTF. The CDR3 DNA reads as TGTGCCAGCAGCGTAGGTCTTGGTGCTAACTATGGCTACACCTTC.

This clonotype has ten or more counts. The gene calls are TRBV4-2 and TRBJ1-2, with 8 bases fitting TRBD1. The junction had 13 bases not matched to a gene; V was cut back by 5 bases and J by 2 bases. Germline CDR1 is LGHNA and CDR2 is YNFKEQ. The CDR3 has 17 amino acids. CDR3 nucleotide sequence: TGTGCCAGCAGCACCCTGACAGGGGCCAGGGGCAACTATGGCTACACCTTC. Amino acid sequence: CASSTLTGARGNYGYTF.

The J gene is TRBJ2-5, the V gene TRBV20-1, with a tentative D call TRBD1 (6 bases). V lost 5 bases to trimming and J lost 4 bases, with 17 bases between them. Germline values: CDR1 DFQATT, CDR2 SNEGSKA (reference sequence). The CDR3 has 14 amino acids. The CDR3, as DNA: TGCAGTGCTCGTCGACAGGTTACGAGAGAGACCCAGTACTTC. Amino acid sequence: CSARRQVTRETQYF.

The chain combines TRBV12-3 or TRBV12-4 with TRBJ2-5, with 12 bases identical to TRBD2. This CDR3 comprises 16 residues. Trimming removed 3 bases from V and 1 base from J; junction bases left unmatched: 3. The CDR3 region has the DNA TGTGCCAGCAGTTTTCTAGCGGGGGGGTCCCAAGAGACCCAGTACTTC. Translating gives CASSFLAGGSQETQYF.

V is TRBV24-1 and J is TRBJ2-5; no definite D call. CDR1 and CDR2 (germline): KGHDR, SFDVKD. V lost 0 bases and J 0 bases, leaving 7 bases between the germline ends. The CDR3 is made up of 15 amino acids. CDR3 DNA: TGTGCCACCAGTGATTTGGTGGGGTACCAAGAGACCCAGTACTTC. Translation: CATSDLVGYQETQYF.

In its sample, this clonotype was seen many times. The chain recombines TRBV27 with TRBJ2-2, with 9 bases aligning to TRBD2. After removal of 5 bases from V and 4 bases from J, the junction contained 8 bases not matched to a gene. Germline V CDR1 and CDR2: MNHEY, SMNVEV (reference sequence). This CDR3 region has 16 residues. In DNA, the CDR3 is TGTGCCAGCAGTCCGATAGCGGGGGCACCCACCGGGGAGCTGTTTTTT. Protein product: CASSPIAGAPTGELFF.

This clonotype was seen a few times. This chain joins TRBV5-1 and TRBJ1-2; no clear D. Germline V gene data show CDR1 as SGHRS and CDR2 as YFSETQ. The V and J ends lost 0 bases and 5 bases respectively, with 14 bases between them. The CDR3 is 15 amino acids. The CDR3 region is CASSLEDPRIYGYTF. The DNA of the CDR3 is TGCGCCAGCAGCTTGGAAGACCCCAGGATTTATGGCTACACCTTC.

This clonotype showed up just a few times. The chain carries TRBV5-1 and TRBJ1-2; TRBD1 aligns across 9 bases. The CDR3 has 15 amino acids. Germline loops: CDR1 SGHRS, CDR2 YFSETQ. J gave up 6 bases and V 4 bases, and 10 bases lay outside the gene matches. DNA for the CDR3: TGCGCCAGCAGCCCGACTCCGGGACAGGGCCATGGCTACACCTTC. It translates to CASSPTPGQGHGYTF.

This clonotype was seen only a few times. The rearrangement uses TRBV11-2 and TRBJ2-2; D is perhaps TRBD1 (6 bases). Germline V CDR1 and CDR2: SGHAT, FQNNGV. The length of the CDR3 is 16 residues. Trimming shortened V by 7 bases and J by 9 bases, and 24 bases separated the two germline ends. The chain's CDR3 is CASTLDRPGLARELFF. CDR3 nucleotides: TGTGCCAGCACCCTCGACAGGCCAGGATTAGCCAGGGAGCTGTTTTTT.

The V call is TRBV7-9, the J call TRBJ2-7; 9 bases match TRBD2. Germline V gene lookup returns CDR1 SEHNR and CDR2 FQNEAQ (reference sequence). Trimming cost V 8 bases and J 2 bases; bases outside gene matches: 10. The length of the CDR3 is 15 residues. Written as DNA, the CDR3 is TGTGCCAGCGGGGTAGCGGGGGCAGAGGCCTACGAGCAGTACTTC. Its protein is CASGVAGAEAYEQYF.

Ten or more counts support this clonotype. This chain connects TRBV7-9 to TRBJ1-5; 7 nucleotides line up with TRBD1. Germline values: CDR1 SEHNR, CDR2 FQNEAQ (reference sequence). The junction had 13 bases not matched to a gene; V was cut back by 5 bases and J by 6 bases. The CDR3 length is 16 residues. This CDR3 reads CASSGQSDRVGQPQHF. Here the CDR3 DNA reads TGTGCCAGCAGCGGGCAGAGCGACAGGGTAGGTCAGCCCCAGCATTTT.

This sequence joins TRBV4-2 and TRBJ2-3, with 10 bases that match TRBD1. The germline gives CDR1 LGHNA, CDR2 YNFKEQ. Unmatched junction bases numbered 10, after V lost 3 bases and J lost 4 bases. This CDR3 region has 17 residues. The CDR3 DNA follows: TGTGCCAGCAGCCAGACCGGGACAGGGGATGGGGCAGATACGCAGTATTTT. Residues: CASSQTGTGDGADTQYF.

This clonotype has more than one count but fewer than ten. The J gene is TRBJ1-1, the V gene TRBV27, with TRBD1 as a possible D gene (6 bases). In germline, CDR1 is MNHEY, CDR2 SMNVEV (reference sequence). The CDR3 extends over 17 amino acids. V lost 5 bases and J lost 4, with 23 bases in between. The CDR3 DNA reads TGTGCCAGCAGTACCACAATATCCGGGACATCGGGCACTGAAGCTTTCTTT. Residues: CASSTTISGTSGTEAFF.

J is TRBJ2-3 and V is TRBV24-1, with D perhaps TRBD2 (5 bases). Germline V gene sequence: CDR1 KGHDR, CDR2 SFDVKD. Trimming stripped 5 bases from V and 0 bases from J, with 14 bases between. The CDR3 covers 16 residues. This chain's CDR3 is CATSGPGKSSTDTQYF. The CDR3 DNA reads TGTGCCACCAGTGGCCCGGGAAAGTCTAGCACAGATACGCAGTATTTT.

This clonotype was counted a few times. The chain has TRBV4-2 and TRBJ1-1; 9 bases line up with TRBD1. CDR1 and CDR2 from the germline V gene are LGHNA and YNFKEQ. Trimming cost V 0 bases and J 4 bases; bases outside gene matches: 6. The CDR3 has 16 amino acids. The chain's CDR3 is CASSQEKGTGITEAFF. As DNA, the CDR3 is TGTGCCAGCAGCCAAGAGAAGGGGACAGGGATCACTGAAGCTTTCTTT.

This chain joins TRBV7-2 and TRBJ1-4; D is uncertain. The germline V and J ends were trimmed by 5 bases and 0 bases, with 7 bases remaining between them. This CDR3 has 14 amino acids. Germline V gene lookup returns CDR1 SGHTA and CDR2 FQGNSA. Here the CDR3 reads CASSPGPTNEKLFF. Written as DNA, the CDR3 is TGTGCCAGCAGCCCAGGCCCAACTAATGAAAAACTGTTTTTT.

The CDR3 DNA is TGTGCCAGCAGCTTATATTGGTCAGACGCTGAAGCTTTCTTT. Residues: CASSLYWSDAEAFF. This chain uses TRBV7-2 with TRBJ1-1; D gene unclear. The CDR3 extends over 14 amino acids. In germline, CDR1 is SGHTA, CDR2 FQGNSA. Trimming took 2 bases from V and 6 from J, leaving 13 bases between them.

This clonotype was seen ten or more times. The V call is TRBV6-2 or TRBV6-3, the J call TRBJ2-6; perhaps D is TRBD1 or TRBD2 (5 bases each). The V gene's germline CDR1 is MNHEY and CDR2 SVGEGT. CDR3 length: 15 residues. The V gene lost 4 bases and the J gene lost 4 bases, with 11 bases spanning the gap. CDR3 bases: TGTGCCAGCAGTTTCCGGGGCTCAGGGGCCAACGTCCTGACTTTC. The encoded protein is CASSFRGSGANVLTF.

The gene calls are TRBV4-2 and TRBJ1-5; possible D gene TRBD1, 5 bases. V lost 8 bases to trimming and J lost 2 bases, with 16 bases between them. Germline lookup yields CDR1 LGHNA and CDR2 YNFKEQ. The CDR3 is made up of 15 amino acids. CDR3: CASSEGAPGNQPQHF. The DNA for the CDR3 is TGTGCCAGCTCTGAAGGGGCCCCCGGCAATCAGCCCCAGCATTTT.

This clonotype was seen at least ten times. V is TRBV10-3 and J is TRBJ2-5, with D perhaps TRBD2 (6 bases). This CDR3 comprises 15 residues. Trimming cost V 2 bases and J 1 base, with 11 bases left between them. Germline assignment: CDR1 ENHRY and CDR2 SYGVKD. This CDR3 reads CAISEVGTLQETQYF. CDR3 coding DNA: TGTGCCATCAGTGAGGTTGGGACTCTCCAAGAGACCCAGTACTTC.

This clonotype was seen more than once but under ten times. The rearrangement joins TRBV5-5 to TRBJ2-1; D might be TRBD1 (5 bases). V lost 3 bases to trimming and J lost 0 bases, with 16 bases between them. This CDR3 region has 17 residues. Per germline, CDR1 SGHKS and CDR2 YYEKEE (reference sequence). The CDR3 DNA is TGTGCCAGCAGCTCTCAAGGGGCGTCGAGCTCCTACAATGAGCAGTTCTTC. Amino acids: CASSSQGASSSYNEQFF.

This clonotype was found a few times. The chain's CDR3 is CASSFSTSGGYEQFF. The CDR3 coding sequence is TGTGCCAGCAGCTTTTCAACTAGCGGGGGCTATGAGCAGTTCTTC. The chain uses TRBV11-2 and TRBJ2-1; 11 positions match TRBD2. From germline, CDR1 is SGHAT and CDR2 FQNNGV. The V segment lost 3 bases and the J segment 8 bases; nucleotides outside the gene matches: 6. The CDR3 has 15 residues. Based on the CDR3 plus reference TRBV11-2 and TRBJ2-1, the full variable domain is EAGVAQSPRYKIIEKRQSVAFWCNPISGHATLYWYQQILGQGPKLLIQFQNNGVVDDSQLPKDRFSAERLKGVDSTLKIQPAKLEDSAVYLCASSFSTSGGYEQFFGPGTRLTVL.

This clonotype was counted only a few times. V and J are TRBV7-2 and TRBJ2-1, with D tentatively TRBD1 or TRBD2 (5 bases each). CDR1 is SGHTA and CDR2 is FQGNSA in the germline V gene. V was pared by 3 bases and J by 7 bases, with 16 bases between. This CDR3 contains 15 residues. CDR3 sequence: CASSLGTGIKNEQFF. The CDR3 region has the DNA TGTGCCAGCAGCTTGGGGACCGGGATCAAGAATGAGCAGTTCTTC.

In this sample, this clonotype turned up a few times. The rearrangement links TRBV12-3 or TRBV12-4 to TRBJ1-2; TRBD1 might be the D (5 bases). The CDR3 has 15 residues. V gave up 7 bases and J gave up 1 base, with 16 bases separating them. The CDR3 protein is CASTSQRGDNYGYTF. CDR3 DNA sequence: TGTGCCAGCACAAGTCAGCGGGGCGATAACTATGGCTACACCTTC.

CDR3 residues: CASSSLGTGVHQPQHF. CDR3 coding DNA: TGTGCCAGCAGTTCCCTCGGGACAGGGGTTCATCAGCCCCAGCATTTT. The rearrangement joins TRBV6-2 or TRBV6-3 to TRBJ1-5; TRBD1 matches 10 bases. V gave up 4 bases and J gave up 5 bases; unmatched junction bases: 8. The CDR3 sequence is 16 residues long. Germline V lookup: CDR1 MNHEY, CDR2 SVGEGT.